This T cell receptor beta chain was obtained from a study of regulatory T cells in long-lasting Graves disease. Across the whole study: Newly diagnosed Graves' patients had taken antithyroid drugs under 3 months.

With iRepertoire HTBI primers and Arm-PCR of CDR3 regions, TCR beta libraries were built. A single record per CDR3 protein comes from TCRdb applying MiXCR to the multiplex PCR reads. There are roughly 560,000 distinct CDR3 sequences in the sample; 12% occur only once, and roughly 9.3% lies in the top ten. Time point noted: newly diagnosed GD, antithyroid drugs for less than 3 months. Preparation of the TCR library used RNA extracted from PBMCs. This clonotype occurred many times. CDR1 and CDR2 from the germline V gene are SQVTM and ANQGSEA. This CDR3 is 12 amino acids long. The ends lost 5 bases at V and 2 bases at J; junction bases unmatched: 2. These sequences were also reported in another study, on T cells in Graves' hyperthyroidism and ophthalmopathy. That paper states: Subjects aged 18 to 65 presented with newly diagnosed hyperthyroidism of less than 2 months' duration. HTBI primers were used for first-round RT-PCR of the TCR CDR3. Ophthalmopathy, as predicted by the model, came a median roughly 6.3 months after the prediction.

Material: peripheral blood mononuclear cells (PBMCs), obtained at new diagnosis, from a patient treated with antithyroid drugs. The chain joins TRBV29-1 to TRBJ1-1; 7 positions match TRBD1. The receptor was derived from a woman aged 30 to 39 with Graves disease. The CDR3 spells CSVRQGNTEAFF. The CDR3 DNA follows: TGCAGCGTTCGACAGGGTAACACTGAAGCTTTCTTT.